These 5 T cell receptor beta chains came from one sample sequenced in a study of OX40 agonist ivuxolimab in advanced cancers. The repertoire was sequenced with immunoSEQ multiplex PCR; TCRdb's copy has only in-frame clones and lacks some. The repertoire has roughly 70,000 clones, approximately 82% of them found once; the top ten carry approximately 5%. The material was CD4+ or CD8+ T cells sorted from blood, obtained in a trial of the OX40 agonist ivuxolimab. The receptors originated from an adult with an advanced solid tumor such as melanoma, head and neck, liver or kidney cancer.

The J gene is TRBJ2-5, the V gene TRBV29-1; D possibly corresponds to TRBD1 (5 bases). Germline V gives CDR1 SQVTM, CDR2 ANQGSEA. This CDR3 contains 13 residues. V was trimmed by 3 bases and J by 2 bases, leaving 10 bases between them. The CDR3: CSVDGHKQETQYF. The CDR3 region has the DNA TGCAGCGTTGATGGACACAAACAAGAGACCCAGTACTTC. The full variable domain, its missing parts supplied by reference TRBV29-1 and TRBJ2-5, is SAVISQKPSRDICQRGTSLTIQCQVDSQVTMMFWYRQQPGQSLTLIATANQGSEATYESGFVIDKFPISRPNLTFSTLTVSNMSPEDSSIYLCSVDGHKQETQYFGPGTRLLVL.

The chain is built from TRBV11-1 and TRBJ2-1; 10 bases align to TRBD2. Per germline, CDR1 SGHAT and CDR2 FQDESV (reference sequence). The CDR3 length is 15 residues. The ends lost 2 bases at V and 6 bases at J; junction bases unmatched: 4. The CDR3 DNA reads TGTGCCAGCAGCTTAACTAGCGGGACTTTCAATGAGCAGTTCTTC. Amino acids: CASSLTSGTFNEQFF.

This chain links TRBV2 with TRBJ2-2, with TRBD1 matching 7 bases. The CDR3 covers 14 residues. Germline V gives CDR1 SNHLY, CDR2 FYNNEI. With V trimmed by 7 bases and J by 1 base, 3 bases remained unmatched. The CDR3 loop is CASKGTVNTGELFF. The CDR3 nucleotides are TGTGCCAGCAAAGGGACAGTGAACACCGGGGAGCTGTTTTTT.

The chain has TRBV23-1 and TRBJ1-1, with D uncertain. TRBV23-1 is an open reading frame whose function is uncertain. V was shortened by 8 bases and J by 0 bases, with 13 bases between the two germline ends. CDR3 length: 14 amino acids. The CDR3 protein is CASSQPSLNTEAFF. In DNA, the CDR3 is TGCGCCAGCTCTCAACCGAGTTTGAACACTGAAGCTTTCTTT.

This clone was observed once. The genes are TRBV18 and TRBJ2-7; D remains unclear. V gave up 3 bases and J gave up 0 bases, with 6 bases separating them. The germline V gene encodes CDR1 KGHSH and CDR2 LQKENI. The CDR3 loop spans 13 amino acids. The CDR3 DNA is TGTGCCAGCTCACCTGACAACTCCTACGAGCAGTACTTC. Amino acid sequence: CASSPDNSYEQYF.